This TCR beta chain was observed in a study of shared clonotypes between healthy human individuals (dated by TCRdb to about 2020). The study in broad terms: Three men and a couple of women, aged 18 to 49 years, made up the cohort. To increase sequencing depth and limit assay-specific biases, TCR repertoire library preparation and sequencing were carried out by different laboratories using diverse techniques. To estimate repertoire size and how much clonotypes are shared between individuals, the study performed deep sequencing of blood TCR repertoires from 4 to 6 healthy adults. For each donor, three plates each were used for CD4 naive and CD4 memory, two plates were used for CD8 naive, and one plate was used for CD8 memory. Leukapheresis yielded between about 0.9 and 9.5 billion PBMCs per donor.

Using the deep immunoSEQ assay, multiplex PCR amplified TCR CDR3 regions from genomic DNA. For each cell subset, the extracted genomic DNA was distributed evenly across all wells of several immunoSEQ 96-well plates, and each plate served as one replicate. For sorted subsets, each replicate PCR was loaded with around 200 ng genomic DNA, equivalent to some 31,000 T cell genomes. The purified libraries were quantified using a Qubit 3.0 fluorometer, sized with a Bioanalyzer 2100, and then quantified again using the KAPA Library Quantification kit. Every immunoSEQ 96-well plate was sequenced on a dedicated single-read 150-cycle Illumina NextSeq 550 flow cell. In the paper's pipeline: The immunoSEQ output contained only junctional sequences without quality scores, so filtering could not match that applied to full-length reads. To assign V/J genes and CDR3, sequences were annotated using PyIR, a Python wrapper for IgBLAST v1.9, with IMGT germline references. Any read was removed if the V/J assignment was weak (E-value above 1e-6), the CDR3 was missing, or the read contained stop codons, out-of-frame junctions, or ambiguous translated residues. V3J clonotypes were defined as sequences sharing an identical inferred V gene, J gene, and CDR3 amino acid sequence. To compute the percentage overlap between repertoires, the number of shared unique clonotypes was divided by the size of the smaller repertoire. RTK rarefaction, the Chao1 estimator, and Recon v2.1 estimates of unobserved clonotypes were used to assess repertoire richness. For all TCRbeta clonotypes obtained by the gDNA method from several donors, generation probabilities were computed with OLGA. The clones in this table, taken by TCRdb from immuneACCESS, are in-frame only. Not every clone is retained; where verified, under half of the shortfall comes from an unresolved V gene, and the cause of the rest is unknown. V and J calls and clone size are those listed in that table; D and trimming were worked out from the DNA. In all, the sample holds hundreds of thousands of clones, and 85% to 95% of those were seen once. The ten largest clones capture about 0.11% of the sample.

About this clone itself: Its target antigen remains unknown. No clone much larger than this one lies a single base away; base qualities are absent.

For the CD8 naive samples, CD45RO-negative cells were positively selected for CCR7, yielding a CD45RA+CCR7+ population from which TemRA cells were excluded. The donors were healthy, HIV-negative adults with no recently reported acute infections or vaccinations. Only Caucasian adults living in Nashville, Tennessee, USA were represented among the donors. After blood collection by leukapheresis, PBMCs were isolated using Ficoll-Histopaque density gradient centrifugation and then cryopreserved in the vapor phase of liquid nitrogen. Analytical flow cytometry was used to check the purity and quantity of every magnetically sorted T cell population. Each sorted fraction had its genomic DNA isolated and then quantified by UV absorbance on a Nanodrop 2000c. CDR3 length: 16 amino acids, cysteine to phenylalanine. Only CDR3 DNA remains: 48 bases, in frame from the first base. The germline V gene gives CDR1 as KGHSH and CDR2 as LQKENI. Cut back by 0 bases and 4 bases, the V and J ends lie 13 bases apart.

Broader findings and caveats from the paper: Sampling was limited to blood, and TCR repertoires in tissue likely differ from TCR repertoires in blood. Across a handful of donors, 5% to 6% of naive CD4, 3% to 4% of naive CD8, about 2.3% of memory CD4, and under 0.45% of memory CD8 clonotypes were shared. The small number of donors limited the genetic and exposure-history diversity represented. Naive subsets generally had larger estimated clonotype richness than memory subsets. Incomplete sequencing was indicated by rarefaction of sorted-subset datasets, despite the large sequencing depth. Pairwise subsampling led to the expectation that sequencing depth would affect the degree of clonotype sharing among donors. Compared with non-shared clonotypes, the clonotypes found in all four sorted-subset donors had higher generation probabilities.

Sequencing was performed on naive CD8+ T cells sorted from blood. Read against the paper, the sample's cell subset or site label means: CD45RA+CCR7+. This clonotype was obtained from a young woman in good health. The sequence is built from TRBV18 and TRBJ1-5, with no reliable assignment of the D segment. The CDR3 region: CASSPPKRYWNQPQHF. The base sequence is TGTGCCAGCTCACCACCGAAGAGGTATTGGAATCAGCCCCAGCATTTT. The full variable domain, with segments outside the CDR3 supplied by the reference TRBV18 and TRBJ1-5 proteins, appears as NAGVMQNPRHLVRRRGQEARLRCSPMKGHSHVYWYRQLPEEGLKFMVYLQKENIIDESGMPKERFSAEFPKEGPSILRIQQVVRGDSAAYFCASSPPKRYWNQPQHFGDGTRLSIL.